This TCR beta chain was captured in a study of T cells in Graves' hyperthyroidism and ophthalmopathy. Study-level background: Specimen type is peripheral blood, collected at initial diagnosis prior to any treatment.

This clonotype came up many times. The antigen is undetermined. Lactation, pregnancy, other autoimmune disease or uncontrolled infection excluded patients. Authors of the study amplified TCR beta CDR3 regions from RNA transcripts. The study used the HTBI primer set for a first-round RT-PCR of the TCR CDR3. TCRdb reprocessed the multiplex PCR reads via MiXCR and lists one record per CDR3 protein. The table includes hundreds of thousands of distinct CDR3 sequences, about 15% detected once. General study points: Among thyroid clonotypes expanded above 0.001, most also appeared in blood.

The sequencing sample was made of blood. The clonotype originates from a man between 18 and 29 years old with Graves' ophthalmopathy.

The CDR3 region is CATSRAVTSNQPQHF. In DNA form, the CDR3 reads TGTGCCACCAGCAGGGCGGTAACAAGCAATCAGCCCCAGCATTTT. This chain uses TRBV15 with TRBJ1-5; no clear D gene. V lost 3 bases and J lost 1, with 10 bases in between. Looked up from germline, CDR1 is LNHNV and CDR2 is YYDKDF (reference sequence). The CDR3 is 15 amino acids.